This TCR beta chain was profiled in a study of blood T cell repertoires in COVID-19. Study overall: Samples representing acute and convalescent COVID-19 were sourced from the United States, Italy and Spain. Sources were T cells, B-cell-depleted T cells, or PBMCs; the material itself was cDNA or gDNA.

Methods used by the authors: Amplifying reference gene primers gave estimates of nucleated cell counts. Clones were sequenced by immunoSEQ multiplex PCR, and TCRdb holds only the in-frame ones, with some missing. Clone size and V and J calls were adopted from that table, with D and trimming inferred from the DNA. In the table there are 170,000 or so clones, 84% of which are singletons. The junction had 5 bases not matched to a gene; V was cut back by 4 bases and J by 3 bases. The CDR3 has 15 residues. Per germline, CDR1 LNHDA and CDR2 SQIVND (reference sequence). Sequenced input: peripheral blood. This sequence joins TRBV19 and TRBJ2-3, with TRBD1 matching over 9 bases. The sequence derives from a man aged 18 to 35 with active or convalescent COVID-19. CDR3 sequence (DNA): TGTGCCAGTAGTACCGGGACAGGGCCGACAGATACGCAGTATTTT. This gives the protein CASSTGTGPTDTQYF.